This passage covers 28 T cell receptor beta chains from one sample sequenced in a study of OX40 agonist ivuxolimab in advanced cancers. The method was immunoSEQ multiplex PCR; TCRdb's version includes in-frame clones alone and lacks a portion of them. This table holds about 54,000 clones, approximately 84% found once. This material consisted of CD4+ or CD8+ T cells sorted from blood, taken in a trial of the OX40 agonist ivuxolimab. These receptors all stem from an adult with an advanced solid tumor such as melanoma, head and neck, liver or kidney cancer.

J is TRBJ2-1 and V is TRBV18, with 8 bases that match TRBD2. CDR1 KGHSH and CDR2 LQKENI come from the germline V gene. The CDR3 runs 17 residues. The V segment lost 3 bases and the J segment 6 bases; nucleotides outside the gene matches: 13. The DNA for the CDR3 is TGTGCCAGCTCACCTGCCGTTAGCGGGAAAGGGCTCAATGAGCAGTTCTTC. This sequence encodes CASSPAVSGKGLNEQFF.

The V gene is TRBV10-3, the J gene TRBJ1-6; D remains ambiguous. The CDR3 covers 17 residues. In germline, CDR1 is ENHRY, CDR2 SYGVKD. Trimming cost V 4 bases and J 0 bases, with 13 bases left between them. CDR3 coding DNA: TGTGCCATCAGTGCTCTCTTCGGAAGCTCCTATAATTCACCCCTCCACTTT. Translated, it gives CAISALFGSSYNSPLHF.

The rearrangement joins TRBV2 to TRBJ1-1; D might be TRBD1 (5 bases). CDR1 SNHLY and CDR2 FYNNEI come from the germline V gene. V gave up 3 bases and J gave up 7 bases, with 12 bases separating them. The CDR3 has 13 residues. In nucleotides, the CDR3 is TGTGCCAGCAGTGATGTTAGGGACCTTGAAGCTTTCTTT. Protein: CASSDVRDLEAFF. Using reference TRBV2 and TRBJ1-1 for the parts outside the CDR3, the full variable domain is EPEVTQTPSHQVTQMGQEVILRCVPISNHLYFYWYRQILGQKVEFLVSFYNNEISEKSEIFDDQFSVERPDGSNFTLKIRSTKLEDSAMYFCASSDVRDLEAFFGQGTRLTVV.

The chain has TRBV23-1 and TRBJ2-3; 11 bases line up with TRBD1. TRBV23-1 is reported as an ORF; its role is uncertain. This CDR3 is 16 amino acids long. V lost 4 bases to trimming and J lost 3 bases; unmatched junction nucleotides: 6. The CDR3 spells CASSPNGTGGTDTQYF. DNA for the CDR3: TGCGCCAGCAGTCCGAACGGGACAGGGGGAACAGATACGCAGTATTTT.

The rearrangement links TRBV10-3 to TRBJ2-5; tentative D call: TRBD2 (5 bases). CDR1 and CDR2 (germline): ENHRY, SYGVKD. The V end was cut by 3 bases, the J end by 5 bases, with 10 bases between. The CDR3 is made up of 13 amino acids. The CDR3 reads CAISDPTGETQYF. CDR3 DNA: TGTGCCATCAGTGACCCGACGGGGGAGACCCAGTACTTC.

This chain uses TRBV11-2 with TRBJ2-5; possible D gene TRBD1, 6 bases. This CDR3 region has 15 residues. CDR1 and CDR2 (germline): SGHAT, FQNNGV. Deletions cut 6 bases from V and 5 bases from J, with 19 bases between. CDR3 sequence: CASRPIRGVRETQYF. The CDR3 DNA follows: TGTGCCAGCAGGCCAATCAGGGGCGTACGGGAGACCCAGTACTTC.

This clone occurred a few times. The J gene is TRBJ2-7, the V gene TRBV6-6; D gene uncertain. The CDR3 spans 11 residues. The germline gives CDR1 MNHNY, CDR2 SVGAGI (reference sequence). V was clipped by 6 bases and J by 2 bases, with 5 bases between them. CDR3 protein: CASSGPYEQYF. The CDR3 DNA reads as TGTGCCAGCAGCGGTCCCTACGAGCAGTACTTC.

The rearrangement links TRBV5-6 to TRBJ2-7; tentative D call: TRBD1 (6 bases). Looked up from germline, CDR1 is SGHDT and CDR2 is YYEEEE. The V end was cut by 0 bases, the J end by 3 bases, with 13 bases between. The CDR3 is made up of 15 amino acids. The CDR3 here is CASSLGRGGNYEQYF. The CDR3, as DNA: TGTGCCAGCAGCTTGGGCAGGGGTGGCAACTACGAGCAGTACTTC.

The chain combines TRBV10-2 with TRBJ2-2; TRBD2 aligns across 9 bases. This CDR3 region has 17 residues. The germline V gene has CDR1 WSHSY and CDR2 SAAADI. Losses at the gene ends were 1 base for V and 6 bases for J; bases not matched to a gene: 9. The CDR3 loop is CASSEWGSGSGPGELFF. The CDR3 bases are TGCGCCAGCAGTGAGTGGGGTAGCGGGAGCGGCCCCGGGGAGCTGTTTTTT.

V is TRBV7-2 and J is TRBJ1-3; D possibly corresponds to TRBD1 (6 bases). The CDR3 loop spans 15 amino acids. Germline CDR1 is SGHTA and CDR2 is FQGNSA. Trimming took off 5 bases at V and 2 bases at J, with 13 bases between the two ends. Here the CDR3 reads CASSVAGAPGNTIYF. DNA of the CDR3: TGTGCCAGCAGCGTGGCGGGGGCTCCTGGAAACACCATATATTTT.

The chain links TRBV19 to TRBJ2-3; 7 bases line up with TRBD1. With V trimmed by 7 bases and J by 14 bases, 6 bases remained unmatched. Germline CDR1 and CDR2: LNHDA and SQIVND (reference sequence). This CDR3 is 10 amino acids long. DNA for the CDR3: TGTGCCAGTAAAGGGGGCGCCCTGTATTTT. This translates into CASKGGALYF.

The rearrangement joins TRBV9 to TRBJ2-5; D is perhaps TRBD1 or TRBD2 (6 bases each). This CDR3 contains 16 residues. The germline CDR1 and CDR2 sequences are SGDLS and YYNGEE. Trimming removed 6 bases from V and 1 base from J, with 19 bases in between. The CDR3 reads CASTQSPGASQETQYF. CDR3 DNA: TGTGCCAGCACCCAATCGCCGGGGGCAAGCCAAGAGACCCAGTACTTC. The entire variable domain, with the rest obtained from reference TRBV9 and TRBJ2-5, is as follows: DSGVTQTPKHLITATGQRVTLRCSPRSGDLSVYWYQQSLDQGLQFLIQYYNGEERAKGNILERFSAQQFPDLHSELNLSSLELGDSALYFCASTQSPGASQETQYFGPGTRLLVL.

This chain joins TRBV6-1 and TRBJ2-2; D is possibly TRBD1 (5 bases). The V end was cut by 2 bases, the J end by 0 bases, with 7 bases between. Germline V gene data show CDR1 as MNHNS and CDR2 as SASEGT. This CDR3 contains 15 residues. The CDR3 sequence: CASSEPGSNTGELFF. The CDR3 DNA is TGTGCCAGCAGTGAACCAGGGTCGAACACCGGGGAGCTGTTTTTT.

As regards this clone: One end of the junction varies from germline; a read error may be responsible. The chain links TRBV6-1 to TRBJ2-7, with a tentative D call TRBD2 (6 bases). This CDR3 has 13 residues. Germline loops: CDR1 MNHNS, CDR2 SASEGT. The CDR3 reads CASTEPGDYEQYF. Written as DNA, the CDR3 is TGTGCCAGCACTGAACCGGGGGACTACGAGCAGTACTTC.

The chain joins TRBV28 to TRBJ1-2, with a tentative D call TRBD1 (6 bases). The CDR3 sequence is 13 residues long. Trimming took 11 bases from V and 5 from J, leaving 18 bases between them. CDR1 MDHEN and CDR2 SYDVKM come from the germline V gene. CDR3 amino acids: CALRGGIEYGYTF. The CDR3 DNA sequence: TGTGCCCTCAGGGGAGGGATTGAGTATGGCTACACCTTC.

This clone was found a few times. This sequence joins TRBV7-9 and TRBJ2-1; D might be TRBD2 (5 bases). Germline V gives CDR1 SEHNR, CDR2 FQNEAQ (reference sequence). Trimming shortened V by 5 bases and J by 5 bases, and 22 bases separated the two germline ends. There are 17 residues in the CDR3. The CDR3 loop reads CASSPLRGPAKNNEQFF. The DNA for the CDR3 is TGTGCCAGCAGCCCTTTACGAGGGCCCGCTAAAAACAATGAGCAGTTCTTC.

The V and J genes are TRBV28 and TRBJ2-7; D remains unclear. V lost 7 bases, J lost 3 bases, and 19 bases lay in between. The CDR3 is 15 amino acids. Germline V CDR1 and CDR2: MDHEN, SYDVKM. The CDR3 DNA is TGTGCCAGCACCACAACGCGGAAGGGCTTCTACGAGCAGTACTTC. Its protein is CASTTTRKGFYEQYF.

The chain is built from TRBV19 and TRBJ1-2; a weak D match, TRBD1 (6 bases). V was trimmed by 4 bases and J by 4 bases, leaving 16 bases between them. This CDR3 is 15 amino acids long. Germline loops: CDR1 LNHDA, CDR2 SQIVND (reference sequence). The CDR3 bases are TGTGCCAGTAGTACTCAGGGGACCGGGCGCTATGGCTACACCTTC. It codes for CASSTQGTGRYGYTF.

The chain employs TRBV7-2 and TRBJ2-7; TRBD2 is a possible D gene (5 bases). The CDR3 totals 12 residues. Trimming shortened V by 5 bases and J by 2 bases, and 7 bases separated the two germline ends. CDR1 is SGHTA, CDR2 FQGNSA, per germline. CDR3 sequence (DNA): TGTGCCAGCAGCCCCGGGACCTACGAGCAGTACTTC. It encodes CASSPGTYEQYF.

The rearrangement uses TRBV5-1 and TRBJ2-2, with 10 bases identical to TRBD1. This CDR3 has 15 amino acids. CDR1 is SGHRS, CDR2 YFSETQ, per germline. V was clipped by 4 bases and J by 4 bases; unmatched bases: 4. In DNA form, the CDR3 reads TGCGCCAGCAGCGAGCGGACAGGGGGCACCGGGGAGCTGTTTTTT. Encoded protein: CASSERTGGTGELFF.

This clone turned up a few times. The rearrangement uses TRBV4-3 and TRBJ1-2; D remains ambiguous. Germline CDR1 is LGHNA and CDR2 is YSLEER. The V end was cut by 0 bases, the J end by 8 bases, with 13 bases between. The length of the CDR3 is 14 residues. The CDR3 DNA reads as TGCGCCAGCAGCCAAGATCTACCAGGTCGGGGCTACACCTTC. This codes for CASSQDLPGRGYTF.

This chain joins TRBV27 and TRBJ1-1; D remains ambiguous. Looked up from germline, CDR1 is MNHEY and CDR2 is SMNVEV (reference sequence). The length of the CDR3 is 15 residues. With 3 bases removed from V and 0 bases from J, the gap between germline ends came to 11 bases. This CDR3 is CASSFNQKMNTEAFF. CDR3 sequence (DNA): TGTGCCAGCAGTTTCAATCAAAAAATGAACACTGAAGCTTTCTTT.

The V and J genes are TRBV28 and TRBJ2-1; TRBD2 matches 14 bases. With V trimmed by 5 bases and J by 2 bases, 5 bases remained unmatched. Germline V gene data show CDR1 as MDHEN and CDR2 as SYDVKM. This CDR3 contains 17 residues. The CDR3 nucleotides are TGTGCCAGCAGTCCCGGGACTAGCGGGAGAACCTACAATGAGCAGTTCTTC. Its protein product is CASSPGTSGRTYNEQFF.

There are a few counts of this clone. V gene TRBV28 combines with J gene TRBJ1-5; D remains unclear. In germline, CDR1 is MDHEN, CDR2 SYDVKM. There are 13 residues in the CDR3. V was cut by 6 bases and J by 2 bases, with 8 bases left in between. The CDR3 DNA sequence: TGTGCCAGCAGCGACCTAGGCAATCAGCCCCAGCATTTT. It is translated as CASSDLGNQPQHF. Filled out from reference TRBV28 and TRBJ1-5, the complete variable domain reads DVKVTQSSRYLVKRTGEKVFLECVQDMDHENMFWYRQDPGLGLRLIYFSYDVKMKEKGDIPEGYSVSREKKERFSLILESASTNQTSMYLCASSDLGNQPQHFGDGTRLSIL.

The chain combines TRBV11-3 with TRBJ2-7; D not resolved. Germline V gene sequence: CDR1 SGHNT, CDR2 YENEEA. This CDR3 spans 14 amino acids. The V and J ends lost 2 bases and 2 bases respectively, with 10 bases between them. The CDR3 sequence: CASSLSGSPYEQYF. The DNA of the CDR3 is TGTGCCAGCAGCTTATCGGGCTCCCCCTACGAGCAGTACTTC.

The chain links TRBV7-8 to TRBJ2-7; 7 nucleotides agree with TRBD2. Per germline, CDR1 SGHVS and CDR2 FQNEAQ. The CDR3 loop spans 14 amino acids. The ends lost 0 bases at V and 6 bases at J; junction bases unmatched: 5. The CDR3 region has the DNA TGTGCCAGCAGCTTAGCTAGCGGGCGTGCCGAGCAGTACTTC. Protein: CASSLASGRAEQYF.

In its sample, this clone was seen a few times. This sequence joins TRBV11-3 and TRBJ2-1, with TRBD2 matching 12 bases. Losses at the gene ends were 1 base for V and 4 bases for J; bases not matched to a gene: 2. This CDR3 region has 16 residues. CDR1 and CDR2 (germline): SGHNT, YENEEA. DNA of the CDR3: TGTGCCAGCAGCTTAGGGCTAGCGGGAGGGTACAATGAGCAGTTCTTC. Translating it yields CASSLGLAGGYNEQFF.

CDR3 nucleotide sequence: TGTGCCAGCAGTTCCCCCGGAGAGCCAAATGAAAAACTGTTTTTT. It is translated as CASSSPGEPNEKLFF. This chain connects TRBV28 to TRBJ1-4; no firm D call. Germline CDR1 is MDHEN and CDR2 is SYDVKM. The CDR3 runs 15 residues. V dropped 4 bases and J dropped 5 bases, with 14 bases sitting between them.